The rows below give T cell receptor beta chains drawn from one sample of a study of T and B cells in COVID-19 patients. MiXCR, applied by TCRdb to the multiplex PCR reads, yields one record per CDR3 protein. Here the sample spans 4,800 or so distinct CDR3 sequences, 33% being singletons. Material: blood. Every receptor here comes from a human donor who had recovered from COVID-19. Both conserved end residues are part of each CDR3. Fields, in order: D gene, clone size, V gene, J gene, CDR3 protein, CDR3 DNA. D genes are given only for firm matches. Size is stated for part of the rows, as once, few or many counts, or as a class when the clone is expanded.

D: TRBD1
size: medium-sized
V: TRBV19
J: TRBJ2-7
CDR3: CASSPGQDYEQYF
DNA: TGTGCCAGTAGTCCAGGACAGGACTACGAGCAGTACTTC

D: TRBD1
size: NA
V: TRBV5-5
J: TRBJ1-2
CDR3: CASSHFQRQGEDYGYTF
DNA: TGTGCCAGCAGCCATTTCCAAAGACAGGGCGAAGACTATGGCTACACCTTC

D: TRBD1
size: NA
V: TRBV6-5
J: TRBJ1-5
CDR3: CASSLRGRGEGNQPQHF
DNA: TGTGCCAGCAGCCTCAGGGGGCGGGGGGAGGGCAATCAGCCCCAGCATTTT

D: NA
size: NA
V: TRBV7-6
J: TRBJ1-1
CDR3: CASSSNRETEAFF
DNA: TGTGCCAGCAGCTCAAACAGGGAAACTGAAGCTTTCTTT

D: TRBD2
size: NA
V: TRBV20-1
J: TRBJ2-3
CDR3: CSARTSGRADTQYF
DNA: TGCAGTGCCAGGACTAGCGGGAGGGCAGATACGCAGTATTTT

D: NA
size: large
V: TRBV29-1
J: TRBJ2-5
CDR3: CSAAPGWGETQYF
DNA: TGCAGCGCCGCGCCAGGGTGGGGGGAGACCCAGTACTTC

D: NA
size: few
V: TRBV6-5
J: TRBJ1-2
CDR3: CASRRDSNYGYTF
DNA: TGTGCCAGCAGACGGGACTCAAACTATGGCTACACCTTC

D: NA
size: medium-sized
V: TRBV6-1
J: TRBJ2-2
CDR3: CASSEVRQVGGELFF
DNA: TGTGCCAGCAGTGAAGTGAGGCAGGTCGGCGGGGAGCTGTTTTTT

D: TRBD2
size: NA
V: TRBV30
J: TRBJ2-5
CDR3: CAWSATSGSQQETQYF
DNA: TGTGCCTGGAGTGCAACTAGCGGGAGCCAACAAGAGACCCAGTACTTC

D: TRBD2
size: few
V: TRBV27
J: TRBJ2-7
CDR3: CASSLAGGALEQYF
DNA: TGTGCCAGCAGTTTAGCGGGAGGAGCCCTCGAGCAGTACTTC

D: TRBD2
size: NA
V: TRBV19
J: TRBJ2-7
CDR3: CASSTGDPSGRAYEQYF
DNA: TGTGCCAGTAGTACTGGGGATCCTAGCGGGAGGGCCTACGAGCAGTACTTC

D: TRBD2
size: NA
V: TRBV29-1
J: TRBJ2-1
CDR3: CSVDPGLAGGPDEQFF
DNA: TGCAGCGTTGACCCCGGACTAGCGGGAGGGCCTGATGAGCAGTTCTTC

D: TRBD2
size: NA
V: TRBV27
J: TRBJ2-3
CDR3: CASSSIGGTDTQYF
DNA: TGTGCCAGCAGTTCCATCGGGGGGACAGATACGCAGTATTTT